At least ten counts were recorded for the clone carrying this T cell receptor (beta chain). Its matching antigen is unknown. Germline V gene lookup returns CDR1 SGHRS and CDR2 YFSETQ. This CDR3 region has 15 residues. J was trimmed by 2 bases and V by 4 bases; bases with no gene match: 8. This sample was taken from a study of T-cell reconstitution after alpha-beta-depleted transplantation in children. Study-level results: About two months after transplant, alpha-beta T cells reportedly came from several hundred expanded graft clones. T-cell numbers and diversity one year post-transplant derived largely from freshly generated T cells.

Unique molecular identifiers were built into the TCRbeta library. From the PCR reads, TCRdb called clonotypes with MiXCR, one entry per CDR3 protein. The sample lists 600,000 or so distinct CDR3 sequences, 23% occurring once. The V call is TRBV5-1, the J call TRBJ2-7; 8 bases map to TRBD2. The sequence was obtained from a boy under three years old who had a stem cell transplant for acute myeloid leukemia, so the T cells may come from the graft donor. The sample here was PBMCs, mostly from graft donor cells, taken 360 days after TCRalphabeta/CD19-depleted stem cell transplant. CDR3 sequence (DNA): TGCGCCAGCAGCCCCTTTGCGGGGGGCCCCTACGAGCAGTACTTC. It encodes CASSPFAGGPYEQYF.